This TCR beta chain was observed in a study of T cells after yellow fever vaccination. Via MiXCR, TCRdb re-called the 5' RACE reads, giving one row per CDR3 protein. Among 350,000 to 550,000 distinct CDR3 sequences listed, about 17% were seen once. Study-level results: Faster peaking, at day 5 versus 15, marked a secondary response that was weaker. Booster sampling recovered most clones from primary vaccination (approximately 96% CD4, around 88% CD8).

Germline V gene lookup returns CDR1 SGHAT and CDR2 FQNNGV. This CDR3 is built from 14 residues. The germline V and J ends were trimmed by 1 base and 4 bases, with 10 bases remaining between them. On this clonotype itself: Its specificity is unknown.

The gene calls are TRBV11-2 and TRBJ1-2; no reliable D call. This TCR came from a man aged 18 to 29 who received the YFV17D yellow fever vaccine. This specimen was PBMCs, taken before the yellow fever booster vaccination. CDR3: CASSLAGSIYGYTF. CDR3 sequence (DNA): TGTGCCAGCAGCTTAGCAGGCAGCATCTATGGCTACACCTTC.